This TCR beta chain is drawn from a study of molecular identifiers for immune sequencing clone quantification. V lost 9 bases, J lost 6 bases, and 2 bases stayed unmatched. The CDR3 consists of 11 residues. TCRdb called the PCR reads again in MiXCR, with one record for every CDR3 protein. The data contain more than 250,000 distinct CDR3 sequences, about 20% of them singletons. Libraries used roughly 18,000 to 1,100,000 sorted naive CD8 T cells and 10%, 30% or 50% RNA input. This clonotype was counted at least ten times. The sequenced sample consisted of naive CD8+ T cells from blood, with Jurkat cell RNA spiked in. Noted subset: FACS-sorted CD8+CD4-CCR7+CD45RA+ naive T cells. The clonotype was recovered from a human donor in good health. Some libraries in this study had Jurkat cell RNA spiked in. The V and J genes are TRBV12-3 or TRBV12-4 and TRBJ2-5; 9 positions agree with TRBD1. CDR3 in amino acids: CARDRGKTQYF. CDR3 coding DNA: TGTGCCAGGGACAGGGGAAAGACCCAGTACTTC.